This entry is about one T cell receptor (beta chain). Its cognate antigen is unknown. The sample comes from a study of radiotherapy plus CTLA-4 blockade in lung cancer. The overall study: Objective response was observed in roughly 17% of patients, and disease control in roughly 30%. The study's findings and limits: Subsequent to radiotherapy plus ipilimumab, tumor-derived TCR clones underwent expansion in blood. It was early blood T cell clone dynamics, with interferon-beta, that reportedly best predicted response.

Enrolled patients, whose metastatic non-small-cell lung cancer was chemo-refractory, received focal radiation plus CTLA-4 blockade with ipilimumab. Looked up from germline, CDR1 is SGHRS and CDR2 is YFSETQ. Trimming cost V 4 bases and J 2 bases, with 15 bases left between them. CDR3 size: 15 residues. Measured with immunoSEQ multiplex PCR; TCRdb has only the in-frame clones, and not every one. The sample lists fewer than 65,000 clones; about three quarters were seen once. Here the sequenced sample was peripheral blood, taken from a patient treated with radiotherapy plus ipilimumab. The TCR comes from a human donor with non-small cell lung cancer whose response to radiotherapy plus ipilimumab could not be evaluated. The rearrangement links TRBV5-1 to TRBJ2-5; weak D call: TRBD1 (5 bases). The CDR3 region has the DNA TGCGCCAGCAGCAACGCCAGGGTGGGGCAAGAGACCCAGTACTTC. This gives the protein CASSNARVGQETQYF.